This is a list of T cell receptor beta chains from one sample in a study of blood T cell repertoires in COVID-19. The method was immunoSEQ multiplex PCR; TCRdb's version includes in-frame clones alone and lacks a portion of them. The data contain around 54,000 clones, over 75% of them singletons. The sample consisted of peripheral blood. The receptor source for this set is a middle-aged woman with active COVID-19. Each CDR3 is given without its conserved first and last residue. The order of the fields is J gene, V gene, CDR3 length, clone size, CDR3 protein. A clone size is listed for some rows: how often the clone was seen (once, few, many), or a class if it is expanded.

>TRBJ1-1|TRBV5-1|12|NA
ASSIGQGKTEAF
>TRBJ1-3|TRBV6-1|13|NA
ASSEDPSSGNTIY
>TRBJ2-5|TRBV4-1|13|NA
ASSQEYQSRETQY
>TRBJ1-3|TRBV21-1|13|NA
ASSKARHPGNTIY
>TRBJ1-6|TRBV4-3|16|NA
ASSQDTVGAGGGSPLH
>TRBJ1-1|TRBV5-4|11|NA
ASSAGGNTEAF
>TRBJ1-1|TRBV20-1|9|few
SASGSAEAF
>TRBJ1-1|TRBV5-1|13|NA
ASGSTGGRNTEAF
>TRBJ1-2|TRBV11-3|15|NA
ASSSDLGTVVGYGYT
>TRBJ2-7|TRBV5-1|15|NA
ASSFGTSGRSSYEQY
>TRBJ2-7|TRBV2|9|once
ASSYSYEQY
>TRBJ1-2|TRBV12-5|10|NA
ASGQSNYGYT
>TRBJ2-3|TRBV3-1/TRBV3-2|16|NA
ASSRPGLAGGQSDTQY
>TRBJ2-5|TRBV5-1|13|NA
ATTLGGTLGETQY
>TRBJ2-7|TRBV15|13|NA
ATSEGGAGVYEQY
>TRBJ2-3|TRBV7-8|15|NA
ASSYHRTSGERDTQY
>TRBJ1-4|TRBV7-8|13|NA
ASSDRAPGVEKLF
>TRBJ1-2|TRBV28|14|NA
ASSLAAGQGEGGYT
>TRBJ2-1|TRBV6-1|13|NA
ASSERRGRDNEQF
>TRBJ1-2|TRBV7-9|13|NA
ASSSLRGGIGGYT
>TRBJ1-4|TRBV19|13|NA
ASSIMARANEKLF
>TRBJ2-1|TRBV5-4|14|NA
ASTPPAGAGYNEQF
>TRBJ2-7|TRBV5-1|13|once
ASSLEGQGAREQY
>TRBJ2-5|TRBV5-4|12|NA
ASSSGLAEETQY